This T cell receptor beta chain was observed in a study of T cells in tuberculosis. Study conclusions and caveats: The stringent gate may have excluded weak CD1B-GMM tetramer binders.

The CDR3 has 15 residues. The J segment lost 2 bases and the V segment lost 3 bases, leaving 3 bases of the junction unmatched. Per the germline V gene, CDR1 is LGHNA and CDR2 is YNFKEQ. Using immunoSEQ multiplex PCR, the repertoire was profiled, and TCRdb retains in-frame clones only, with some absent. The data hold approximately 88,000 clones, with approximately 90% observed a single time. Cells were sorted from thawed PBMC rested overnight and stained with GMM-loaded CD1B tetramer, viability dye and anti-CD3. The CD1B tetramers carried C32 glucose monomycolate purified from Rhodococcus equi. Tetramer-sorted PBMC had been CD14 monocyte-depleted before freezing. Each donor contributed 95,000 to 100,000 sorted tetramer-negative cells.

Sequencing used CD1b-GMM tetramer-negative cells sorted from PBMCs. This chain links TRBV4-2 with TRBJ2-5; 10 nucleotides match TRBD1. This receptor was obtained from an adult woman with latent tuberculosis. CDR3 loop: CASSQGQGTQETQYF. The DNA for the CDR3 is TGTGCCAGCAGCCAGGGACAGGGGACTCAAGAGACCCAGTACTTC.